This T cell receptor (beta chain) originates from a study of blood T cells in healthy people across ages. Using a J-beta primer mix together with a sample-barcoded 5' primer, a second PCR was run for about 6 to 11 cycles. TCRdb reprocessed the 5' RACE reads via MiXCR and lists one record per CDR3 protein. The sample lists 540,000 or so distinct CDR3 sequences; roughly 43% were seen once. The length of the CDR3 is 16 residues. The origin of this receptor is a man older than 75 in good health. The chain combines TRBV21-1 with TRBJ2-1; the table's D gene call, TRBD2, was not cross checked with the DNA. TRBV21-1 is a recognized pseudogene. Sequenced sample: blood. CDR3 sequence: CASSLSRSRGYNEQFF. The CDR3 DNA reads TGTGCCAGCAGCCTTAGCCGCTCTAGAGGGTACAATGAGCAGTTCTTC.